Described below is a single T cell receptor (beta chain) sequence and its context. The target of this receptor is not known. Base qualities are not recorded, but no much larger clone differs from it by a single base. The data belong to a study of post-analysis software for immune sequencing data (dated by TCRdb to the mid-2010s). With regard to the full study: Recorded disease courses included relapsing-remitting, secondary progressive and progressive-relapsing multiple sclerosis, with some patients lacking subtype annotation. A subset of samples was prepared in parallel using single-end sample barcoding, then pooled and co-amplified after Illumina adapter ligation. The patient repertoires were set against about 12 previously published healthy control repertoires from donors whose ages ranged from about 6 to 25 years. What the research found in general, with its limitations: The multiple sclerosis patient group was slightly younger than the control group. Significantly higher frequencies in patients than in controls were found for roughly five TRBV segments, including TRBV5-6, TRBV5-1 and TRBV20-1. Multiple sclerosis patients had significantly lower normalized Chao1 diversity than controls, a result that suggests substantial peripheral T-cell clonal expansion. Strong co-clustering of samples prepared in the same batch was shown by direct clustering with F measure, prompting a batch-effect correction.

TCR beta repertoires were profiled from peripheral blood of approximately 13 young patients with multiple sclerosis to demonstrate the VDJtools post-analysis software. Multiple sclerosis patients were children and adolescents aged about 6 to 16 years. Relative to germline, V is missing 5 bases and J is missing 5 bases, with 7 bases of the junction outside any gene match. The germline V gene (reference sequence) provides CDR1 DFQATT and CDR2 SNEGSKA. The CDR3 has 14 amino acids, counting the end cysteine and phenylalanine. The DNA shown is the 42-base CDR3, in frame from base 1. Libraries came from PCR. Sequencing relied on an Illumina HiSeq 2500. To reduce PCR and sequencing biases, unique molecular identifiers were incorporated into the TCR beta cDNA libraries. Per 1 to 10 million input T cells, roughly 0.5 million cDNA molecules were obtained, such that each molecule approximated one T cell. The same protocol used for the earlier healthy control dataset was applied to prepare and sequence the patient libraries. Samples belonging to the same batch were prepared together, multiplexed and sequenced on a shared HiSeq lane. For the original study's pipeline: Raw barcoded reads were processed with MIGEC, and single-read molecular identifier groups were discarded before consensus assembly and CDR3 extraction. Clonotype tables were post-analysed with VDJtools, and diversity was normalized by down-sampling all datasets to the smallest sample size. Repertoire overlap clustering matched CDR3 amino acid but not nucleotide sequences to correct batch-related cross-sample contamination. TCRdb reprocessing: public reads trimmed at Q25 with fastp, clones called with MiXCR, in-frame beta chains kept. Every distinct CDR3 protein forms one entry, paired with its most common genes and DNA. For this entry, the V and J calls and clone size follow TCRdb and not the study's own pipeline. Here the sample has almost 700,000 distinct CDR3 sequences; approximately 59% occur a single time. About 11% of the sample is held by the ten biggest clonotypes.

The TCR was taken from a girl aged 2 to 10 with multiple sclerosis. The chain uses TRBV20-1 and TRBJ2-2; 8 bases in between match TRBD2. Material: blood. The CDR3 region: CSARSGSGTGELFF. In nucleotide form, the sequence is TGCAGTGCTCGAAGCGGGAGTGGAACCGGGGAGCTGTTTTTT.